This T cell receptor beta chain was retrieved from a study of blood T cell repertoires in COVID-19. The overall study: Italy, Spain and the United States were the sources of the convalescent and acute COVID-19 samples. T cells, B-cell-depleted T cells, or PBMCs supplied cDNA or gDNA.

Clones were read by immunoSEQ multiplex PCR, and TCRdb kept only the in-frame ones, dropping some. This sample yields over 250,000 clones, of which approximately 83% are seen a single time; about 10% belongs to the top ten. V shed 5 bases and J shed 9 bases, with 20 bases lying between them. The CDR3 has 15 amino acids. Germline lookup yields CDR1 SGHTA and CDR2 FQGNSA. The sample comprised peripheral blood. V is TRBV7-2 and J is TRBJ2-4, with a weak D call TRBD2 (5 bases). The source of this sequence is a woman in her 70s with acute or convalescent COVID-19. The CDR3 sequence: CASSKWTGLGGIQYF. CDR3 DNA sequence: TGTGCCAGCAGCAAATGGACTGGACTCGGTGGCATTCAGTACTTC.